The clone carrying this T cell receptor beta chain is large by share. V was shortened by 2 bases and J by 7 bases, with 17 bases between the two germline ends. This CDR3 spans 15 amino acids. This entry is derived from a study of immune characterization of retroperitoneal liposarcoma. A single record per CDR3 protein comes from TCRdb applying MiXCR to the PCR reads. The sample has around 6,100 distinct CDR3 sequences, about 29% seen once. The sequenced material came from tumor tissue. The TCR sequence derives from a female donor with retroperitoneal liposarcoma. The chain carries TRBV6-7 and TRBJ2-5; the D gene is possibly TRBD1 (6 bases). TRBV6-7 is an ORF; its function is uncertain. Here the CDR3 reads CASSYKRTDKRTQYF. The CDR3 DNA reads TGTGCCAGCAGTTACAAACGGACAGACAAGAGGACCCAGTACTTC.